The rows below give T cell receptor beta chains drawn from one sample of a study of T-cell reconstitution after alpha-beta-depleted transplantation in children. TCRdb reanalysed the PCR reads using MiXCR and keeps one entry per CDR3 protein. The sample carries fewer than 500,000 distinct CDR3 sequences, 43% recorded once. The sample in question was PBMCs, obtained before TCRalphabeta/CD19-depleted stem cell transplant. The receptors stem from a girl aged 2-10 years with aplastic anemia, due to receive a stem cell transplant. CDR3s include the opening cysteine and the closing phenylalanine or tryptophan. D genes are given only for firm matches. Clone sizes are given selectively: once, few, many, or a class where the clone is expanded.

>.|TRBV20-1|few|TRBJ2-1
TGCAGTGCTAGTGGCCGACCCCCCTCCTACAATGAGCAGTTCTTC
CSASGRPPSYNEQFF
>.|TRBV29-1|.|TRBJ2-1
TGCAGCGTTGAAGATACCGTGGACAATGAGCAGTTCTTC
CSVEDTVDNEQFF
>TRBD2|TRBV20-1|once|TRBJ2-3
TGCAGTGCCCCGACTAGCGGGAGGGCTTCCCTAACAGATACGCAGTATTTT
CSAPTSGRASLTDTQYF
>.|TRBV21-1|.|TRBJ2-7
TGTGCCAGCAGCAAATCCCAAGCGGGCGAGCAGTACTTC
CASSKSQAGEQYF
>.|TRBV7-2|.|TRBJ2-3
TGTGCCAGCAGCCCCGGGATCTCGAGCCCAGATACGCAGTATTTT
CASSPGISSPDTQYF
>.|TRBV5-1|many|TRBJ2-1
TGTGCCAGCAGTTTAGACAATGAGCAGTTCTTC
CASSLDNEQFF
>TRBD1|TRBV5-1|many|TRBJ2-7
TGCGCCAGCAGCTTGGAGGGACAGGGGACCGAGCAGTACTTC
CASSLEGQGTEQYF
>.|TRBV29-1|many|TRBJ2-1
TGCAGCGTTGCTCCCACCTACCGGGACGACAATGAGCAGTTCTTC
CSVAPTYRDDNEQFF
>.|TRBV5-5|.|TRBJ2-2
TGTGCCAGCAGCTTGCCTGCCACCGGGGAGCTGTTTTTT
CASSLPATGELFF
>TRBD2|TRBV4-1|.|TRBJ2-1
TGCGCCACGGGGGGCGCGGGAGGGGTACCGGAGCAGTTCTTC
CATGGAGGVPEQFF
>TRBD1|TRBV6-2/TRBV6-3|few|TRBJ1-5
TGTGCCAGCAGTTATTATGGACAGGGGGCGAGTGGCAATCAGCCCCAGCATTTT
CASSYYGQGASGNQPQHF
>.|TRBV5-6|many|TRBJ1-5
TGTGCCAGCAGCTTGGGAGGTGCGTACCAGCATTTT
CASSLGGAYQHF
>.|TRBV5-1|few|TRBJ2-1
TGCGCCAGCAGCTTGGATGGCACCTCTCAGGGTGAGCAGTTCTTC
CASSLDGTSQGEQFF
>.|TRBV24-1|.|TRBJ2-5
TGTGCCACCAGTGACACCCAGGTACTCCAAGAGACCCAGTACTTC
CATSDTQVLQETQYF
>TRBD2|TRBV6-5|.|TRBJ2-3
TGTGCCAGCAGTTACAGACCCTTACGAGCGGGGGCGAAAGATACGCAGTATTTT
CASSYRPLRAGAKDTQYF
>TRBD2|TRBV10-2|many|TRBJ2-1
TGCGCCAGCAGTGAGTCGGGACTAGCGGGAGGGGCCGGCAATGAGCAGTTCTTC
CASSESGLAGGAGNEQFF
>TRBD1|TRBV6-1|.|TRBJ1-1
TGTGCCAGCAGTGGGACAGGGCGACGGGACACTGAAGCTTTCTTT
CASSGTGRRDTEAFF
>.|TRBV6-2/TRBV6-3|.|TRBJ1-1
TGTGCCAGCAGGCCACGACGGGCGGGGGCGCAAGTCACTGAAGCTTTCTTT
CASRPRRAGAQVTEAFF
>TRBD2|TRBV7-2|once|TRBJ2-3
TGTGCCAGCAGCTCTAGCGGGGGGGCCGGTGATACGCAGTATTTT
CASSSSGGAGDTQYF
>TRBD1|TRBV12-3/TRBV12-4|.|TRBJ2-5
TGTGCCAGCTGCAGGGAGACAGGGGGCGAGACCCAGTACTTC
CASCRETGGETQYF
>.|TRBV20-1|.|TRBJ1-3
TGCAGTGCTCCGGACGGCGGAAAGTGGAACACCATATATTTT
CSAPDGGKWNTIYF
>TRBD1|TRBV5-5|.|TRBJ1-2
TGTGCCAGCAGCCCAACCCAGGGGGCCTATGGCTACACCTTC
CASSPTQGAYGYTF
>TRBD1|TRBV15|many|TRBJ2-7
TGTGCCACCAGCCGACAGGGATCGGTTGATCCCACCTTTTTCCACGAGCAGTACTTC
CATSRQGSVDPTFFHEQYF
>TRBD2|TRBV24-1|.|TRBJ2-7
TGTGCCACCAGTGATTCCGGGACTAGCGCCTCCTACGAGCAGTACTTC
CATSDSGTSASYEQYF
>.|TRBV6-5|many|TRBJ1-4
TGTGCCAGCAGTTATGGCCTGGGGTTGGGTGAAAAACTGTTTTTT
CASSYGLGLGEKLFF